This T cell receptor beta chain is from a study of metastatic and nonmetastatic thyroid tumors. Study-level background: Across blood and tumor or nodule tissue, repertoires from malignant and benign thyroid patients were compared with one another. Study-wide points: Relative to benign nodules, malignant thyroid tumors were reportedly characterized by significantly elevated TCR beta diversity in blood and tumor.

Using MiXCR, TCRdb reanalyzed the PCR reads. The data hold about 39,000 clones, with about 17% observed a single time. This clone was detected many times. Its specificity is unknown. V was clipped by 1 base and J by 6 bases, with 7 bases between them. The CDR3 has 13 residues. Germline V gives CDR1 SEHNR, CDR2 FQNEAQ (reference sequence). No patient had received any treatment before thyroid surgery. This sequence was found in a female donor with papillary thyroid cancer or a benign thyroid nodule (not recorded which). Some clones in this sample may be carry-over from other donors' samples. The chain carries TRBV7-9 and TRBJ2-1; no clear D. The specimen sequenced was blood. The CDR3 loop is CASSLGVSNEQFF. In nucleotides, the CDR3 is TGTGCCAGCAGCTTAGGTGTTAGCAATGAGCAGTTCTTC.